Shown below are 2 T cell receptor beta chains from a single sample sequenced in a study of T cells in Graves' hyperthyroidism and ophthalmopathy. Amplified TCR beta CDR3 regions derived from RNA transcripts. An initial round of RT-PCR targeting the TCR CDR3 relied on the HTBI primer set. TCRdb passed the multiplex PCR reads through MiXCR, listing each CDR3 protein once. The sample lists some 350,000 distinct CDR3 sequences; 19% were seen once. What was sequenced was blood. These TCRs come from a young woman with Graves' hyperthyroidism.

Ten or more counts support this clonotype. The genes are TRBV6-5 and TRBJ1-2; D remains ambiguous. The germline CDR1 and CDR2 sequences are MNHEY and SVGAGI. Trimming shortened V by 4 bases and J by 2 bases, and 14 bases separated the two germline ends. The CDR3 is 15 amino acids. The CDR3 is CASSFATLGNYGYTF. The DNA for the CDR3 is TGTGCCAGCAGTTTTGCAACTTTGGGGAACTATGGCTACACCTTC.

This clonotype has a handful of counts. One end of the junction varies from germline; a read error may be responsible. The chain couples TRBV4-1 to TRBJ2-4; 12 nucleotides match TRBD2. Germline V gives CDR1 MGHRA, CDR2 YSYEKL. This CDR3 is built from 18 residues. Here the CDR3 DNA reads TGCGCCAGCAGCCCCGGACTAGCGGGGCCGCCGGCCAAAAACATTAAGTACTTC. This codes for CASSPGLAGPPAKNIKYF.